This T cell receptor beta chain derives from a study of T-cell reconstitution after alpha-beta-depleted transplantation in children. During its preparation, the TCRbeta library received unique molecular identifiers. TCRdb analysed the PCR reads with MiXCR anew, one entry per CDR3 protein. The sample carries about 610,000 distinct CDR3 sequences, more than 9% recorded once. This clonotype was sampled from a human donor who donated a stem cell graft to a child with acute myeloid leukemia. The source was PBMCs from the stem cell graft donor, collected from the stem cell graft.

CDR3 bases: TGCAGTGCTAGAGATTCGCGGCAGCCCCAGCATTTT. Its translation is CSARDSRQPQHF. The chain has TRBV20-1 and TRBJ1-5, with no clear D. CDR1 DFQATT and CDR2 SNEGSKA come from the germline V gene (reference sequence). The CDR3 has 12 amino acids. The V and J ends lost 0 bases and 7 bases respectively, with 7 bases between them.